This T cell receptor (beta chain) was retrieved from a study of regulatory T cells in long-lasting Graves disease. Study conclusions and caveats: Researchers reported studying only peripheral blood, not thyroid tissue. When disease was persistent, TRBV28, TRBJ1-2 and TRBJ2-5 were the favored segments.

Time point reported: newly diagnosed GD, antithyroid drugs for less than 3 months. The TCR library was made from RNA extracted from PBMCs. Arm-PCR of CDR3 regions and iRepertoire HTBI primers were used to build TCR beta libraries. Each CDR3 protein is one row after TCRdb ran MiXCR on the multiplex PCR reads. The table shows around 420,000 distinct CDR3 sequences, with about 15% occurring only once. Germline CDR1 is LNHDA and CDR2 is SQIVND (reference sequence). There are 15 residues in the CDR3. Trimming at V came to 10 bases and at J to 5 bases, leaving 13 bases not matched to a gene. This clonotype has ten or more counts. What it binds is unknown. This sample also appeared in a second study, on T cells in Graves' hyperthyroidism and ophthalmopathy. Turning to that study: Stable Graves' hyperthyroidism meant no ophthalmopathy progression within 18 months.

Here the sequenced sample was peripheral blood mononuclear cells (PBMCs), taken at new diagnosis, from a patient treated with antithyroid drugs. This chain connects TRBV19 to TRBJ2-7; 11 bases fit TRBD2. The sequence was obtained from a woman in her 40s with Graves disease. CDR3 in DNA: TGTGCCACCCAGAACCTAGCGGGAGGAGGCGACGAGCAGTACTTC. Residues: CATQNLAGGGDEQYF.